A single sample gave rise to the 11 T cell receptor beta chains below, sequenced in a study of PD-1 blockade in classical Hodgkin lymphoma. Exposure to brentuximab vedotin varied, and each patient had relapsed following autologous stem cell transplantation. Clones were sequenced by immunoSEQ multiplex PCR, and TCRdb holds only the in-frame ones, with some missing. The data hold about 84,000 clones, with under 90% observed a single time. The sample in question was peripheral blood mononuclear cells (PBMCs), obtained at baseline. These receptors originate from a human donor with classical Hodgkin lymphoma.

V is TRBV7-9 and J is TRBJ2-1; 11 positions match TRBD2. This CDR3 has 17 residues. Germline V gene data show CDR1 as SEHNR and CDR2 as FQNEAQ (reference sequence). The ends lost 6 bases at V and 0 bases at J; junction bases unmatched: 7. The CDR3 DNA reads as TGTGCCAGCAGGCCCCCGGGACTAGCGGACTCCTACAATGAGCAGTTCTTC. Amino acids: CASRPPGLADSYNEQFF.

A single count supports this clone. The V and J genes are TRBV28 and TRBJ2-1, with TRBD1 matching over 8 bases. V shed 3 bases, J shed 3 bases, and the junction held 10 bases outside the gene matches. Germline V lookup: CDR1 MDHEN, CDR2 SYDVKM. This CDR3 comprises 17 residues. CDR3 in DNA: TGTGCCAGCAGTTTCCCCCGGCAGGGGGCAAGCTACAATGAGCAGTTCTTC. Its protein product is CASSFPRQGASYNEQFF.

The chain uses TRBV5-6 and TRBJ2-7, with TRBD2 matching 12 bases. After removal of 1 base from V and 0 bases from J, the junction contained 8 bases not matched to a gene. There are 18 residues in the CDR3. The germline gives CDR1 SGHDT, CDR2 YYEEEE. The CDR3 coding sequence is TGTGCCAGCAGCTTGACAGGACTAGCGGGACCGAGCTCCTACGAGCAGTACTTC. Translation: CASSLTGLAGPSSYEQYF.

CDR3 loop: CASSLESDRAQPQHF. The DNA for the CDR3 is TGTGCCAGCAGCTTAGAGAGCGACAGGGCTCAGCCCCAGCATTTT. The chain employs TRBV7-9 and TRBJ1-5; 7 nucleotides agree with TRBD1. The J segment lost 6 bases and the V segment lost 1 base, leaving 6 bases of the junction unmatched. The CDR3 is 15 residues long. The germline gives CDR1 SEHNR, CDR2 FQNEAQ (reference sequence). Using reference TRBV7-9 and TRBJ1-5 for the parts outside the CDR3, the full variable domain is DTGVSQNPRHKITKRGQNVTFRCDPISEHNRLYWYRQTLGQGPEFLTYFQNEAQLEKSRLLSDRFSAERPKGSFSTLEIQRTEQGDSAMYLCASSLESDRAQPQHFGDGTRLSIL.

The chain carries TRBV6-5 and TRBJ2-3; TRBD2 matches 10 bases. V lost 4 bases, J lost 4 bases, and 5 bases stayed unmatched. This CDR3 region has 15 residues. Germline V gene data show CDR1 as MNHEY and CDR2 as SVGAGI. This CDR3 is CASSSPGLASDTQYF. DNA of the CDR3: TGTGCCAGCAGTTCGCCGGGACTAGCGTCAGATACGCAGTATTTT.

The rearrangement joins TRBV11-2 to TRBJ2-7; 15 nucleotides match TRBD2. Germline CDR1 reads SGHAT; CDR2 reads FQNNGV. The trim removed 5 bases at V and 3 bases at J, leaving 11 bases unmatched. The CDR3 contains 18 residues. The CDR3 loop is CASSPVGTSGRMGYEQYF. The DNA for the CDR3 is TGTGCCAGCAGCCCCGTCGGGACTAGCGGGAGGATGGGCTACGAGCAGTACTTC.

The chain has TRBV2 and TRBJ1-2; D is unresolved. V lost 5 bases and J 4 bases, leaving 20 bases between the germline ends. CDR1 SNHLY and CDR2 FYNNEI come from the germline V gene. The CDR3 loop spans 16 amino acids. The CDR3: CASSRTFSHSIYGYTF. CDR3 DNA: TGTGCCAGCAGTCGGACTTTCTCTCATTCGATCTATGGCTACACCTTC.

The chain uses TRBV7-2 and TRBJ2-7; 7 nucleotides align to TRBD1. Germline V gene sequence: CDR1 SGHTA, CDR2 FQGNSA. This CDR3 has 14 residues. Trimming took 5 bases from V and 0 from J; bases not matched to a gene: 4. CDR3 coding DNA: TGTGCCAGCAGCCAAGGGACAGTCTCCTACGAGCAGTACTTC. Translated, it gives CASSQGTVSYEQYF.

This clone was observed a single time. The rearrangement links TRBV28 to TRBJ1-2, with D unresolved. This CDR3 contains 13 residues. Germline CDR1 is MDHEN and CDR2 is SYDVKM. V lost 2 bases, J lost 4 bases, and 8 bases lay in between. The CDR3: CASSLGEIYGYTF. The CDR3 DNA reads as TGTGCCAGCAGTTTAGGAGAAATCTATGGCTACACCTTC.

This clone was counted once. The rearrangement joins TRBV6-5 to TRBJ1-2; unclear D gene. The CDR3 length is 15 residues. V lost 0 bases and J lost 3, with 11 bases in between. Looked up from germline, CDR1 is MNHEY and CDR2 is SVGAGI. The CDR3, as DNA: TGTGCCAGCAGTTACTCGGAGGTTTCCTACTATGGCTACACCTTC. This gives the protein CASSYSEVSYYGYTF.

This clone has only one observation. This chain joins TRBV14 and TRBJ1-1, with D uncertain. The CDR3 covers 14 residues. Per germline, CDR1 SGHDN and CDR2 FVKESK. V lost 0 bases and J 3 bases, leaving 8 bases between the germline ends. CDR3 region: CASSQDPPDTEAFF. The CDR3 region has the DNA TGTGCCAGCAGCCAAGATCCCCCCGACACTGAAGCTTTCTTT.